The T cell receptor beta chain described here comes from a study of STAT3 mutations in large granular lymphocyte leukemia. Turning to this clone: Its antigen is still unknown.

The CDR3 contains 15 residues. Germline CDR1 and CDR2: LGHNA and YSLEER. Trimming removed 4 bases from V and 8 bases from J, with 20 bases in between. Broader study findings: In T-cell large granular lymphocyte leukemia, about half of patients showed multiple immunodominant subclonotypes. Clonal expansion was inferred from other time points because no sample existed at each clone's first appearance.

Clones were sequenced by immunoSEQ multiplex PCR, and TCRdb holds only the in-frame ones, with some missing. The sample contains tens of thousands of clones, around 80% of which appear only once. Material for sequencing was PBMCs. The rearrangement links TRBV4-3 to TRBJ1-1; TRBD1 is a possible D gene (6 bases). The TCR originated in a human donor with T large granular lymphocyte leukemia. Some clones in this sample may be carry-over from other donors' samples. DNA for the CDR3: TGCGCCAGCAGCCGAACCGGGACTTCGAGGGGGGAAGCTTTCTTT. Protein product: CASSRTGTSRGEAFF.